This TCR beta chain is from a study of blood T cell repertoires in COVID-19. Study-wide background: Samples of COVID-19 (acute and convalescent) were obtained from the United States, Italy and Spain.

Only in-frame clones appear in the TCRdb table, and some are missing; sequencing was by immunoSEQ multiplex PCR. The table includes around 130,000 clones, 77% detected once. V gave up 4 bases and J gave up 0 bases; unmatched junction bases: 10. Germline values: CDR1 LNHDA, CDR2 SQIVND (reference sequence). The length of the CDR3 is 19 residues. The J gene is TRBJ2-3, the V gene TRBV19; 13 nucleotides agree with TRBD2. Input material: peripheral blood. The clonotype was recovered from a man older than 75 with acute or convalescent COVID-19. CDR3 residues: CASSTGTSGAPGSTDTQYF. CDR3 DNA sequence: TGTGCCAGTAGTACCGGGACTAGCGGGGCCCCGGGGAGCACAGATACGCAGTATTTT.